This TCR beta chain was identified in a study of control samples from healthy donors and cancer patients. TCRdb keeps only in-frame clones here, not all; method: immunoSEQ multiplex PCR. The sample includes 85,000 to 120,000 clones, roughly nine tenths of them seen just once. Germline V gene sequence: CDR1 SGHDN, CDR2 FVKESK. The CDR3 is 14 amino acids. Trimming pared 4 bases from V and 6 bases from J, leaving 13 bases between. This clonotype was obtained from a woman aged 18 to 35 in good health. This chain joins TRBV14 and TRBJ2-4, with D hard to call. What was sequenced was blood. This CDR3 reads CASSRTYSANIQYF. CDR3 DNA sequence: TGTGCCAGCAGCCGCACTTATTCGGCAAACATTCAGTACTTC.